The rows below give T cell receptor beta chains drawn from one sample of a study of shared clonotypes between healthy human individuals. TCRdb's table, derived via immunoSEQ multiplex PCR, lists solely in-frame clones and lacks some. The sample lists roughly 380,000 clones; around 96% were seen once. The sequencing input was memory CD8+ T cells sorted from blood. The receptors stem from a man in his thirties or forties in good health. Both conserved end residues are part of each CDR3.

v_gene	j_gene	CDR3aa
TRBV27	TRBJ1-1	CASSLRGGGVTEAFF
TRBV2	TRBJ1-2	CASRTGTSIYGYTF
TRBV6-1	TRBJ2-7	CASGFQVAYEQYF
TRBV7-9	TRBJ1-1	CASSLARGTEAFF
TRBV18	TRBJ1-5	CASSQNRPGVGQPQHF
TRBV25-1	TRBJ2-5	CASSTGRKETQYF
TRBV28	TRBJ2-5	CATSLRERRETQYF
TRBV7-9	TRBJ2-1	CASSLAGGDEQFF
TRBV11-3	TRBJ2-3	CASSLMGGGTDTQYF
TRBV28	TRBJ2-3	CASSFPGTSGSRDTQYF
TRBV6-1	TRBJ2-5	CASNRQPISQETQYF
TRBV5-1	TRBJ2-5	CASSFSGRAGQETQYF
TRBV30	TRBJ2-7	CAGLVGSYEQYF
TRBV5-1	TRBJ1-4	CASSLMGKLFF
TRBV4-1	TRBJ2-7	CASSPDRGHRGFYEQYF
TRBV5-1	TRBJ2-1	CASMLASSYNEQFF
TRBV11-3	TRBJ1-1	CASLRQGGRTEAFF
TRBV29-1	TRBJ2-5	CSVGQGGRQETQYF
TRBV13	TRBJ2-5	CASGRAQETQYF
TRBV28	TRBJ1-5	CASSLEGGMGHQPQHF
TRBV2	TRBJ2-1	CASIEGGLVYMGNEQFF
TRBV10-2	TRBJ2-2	CASSGVSNTGELFF
TRBV11-2	TRBJ1-4	CASREDATNEKLFF
TRBV5-1	TRBJ2-1	CASSLVRREGRYNEQFF
TRBV5-1	TRBJ2-7	CASSGQGEGEQYF
TRBV4-2	TRBJ2-7	CASSQLQHPYEQYF
TRBV29-1	TRBJ2-3	CSVARVDYTDTQYF
TRBV6-6	TRBJ1-1	CASSYLGQITEAFF
TRBV28	TRBJ2-3	CASRTWGQGGTDTQYF
TRBV14	TRBJ2-5	CASSQGGRAGETQYF
TRBV19	TRBJ2-4	CASSIRTSGSKNIQYF
TRBV20-1	TRBJ2-7	CSASIAYEQYF
TRBV30	TRBJ2-5	CAWRGSETQYF
TRBV23-1	TRBJ1-1	CASRSKDMWGFEAFF
TRBV6-5	TRBJ2-2	CASSYDTWVNGELFF
TRBV10-3	TRBJ2-6	CAISESRSGGANVLTF
TRBV20-1	TRBJ2-5	CSARPSAQYF
TRBV6-1	TRBJ1-1	CASRRVTTEAFF
TRBV6-6	TRBJ1-2	CASSLTGGGGYTF
TRBV6-5	TRBJ2-2	CASRGTSAGELFF
TRBV19	TRBJ1-2	CASSPDWDSHGYTF
TRBV28	TRBJ2-3	CASTTPDRNTQYF
TRBV19	TRBJ1-5	CASSIWQGANSNQPQHF
TRBV10-3	TRBJ2-2	CAISGTSGNTGELFF
TRBV28	TRBJ1-2	CASSLDYGYTF
TRBV28	TRBJ2-7	CASRLGGGISYEQYF
TRBV30	TRBJ1-4	CAWSGRAKLFF
TRBV11-1	TRBJ2-7	CASSLVSTGGGEQYF
TRBV7-3	TRBJ2-3	CASSLTFSGRPTDTQYF